Each of the 12 T cell receptor beta chains below was sequenced from the same sample in a study of CD8 T cells in Susac syndrome. Random hexamers served to reverse transcribe roughly 0.45 to 1 ug RNA. TCRdb re-called the immunoSEQ multiplex PCR reads through MiXCR, storing one row per CDR3 protein. The sample includes under 110,000 distinct CDR3 sequences, approximately 93% of them seen just once. Sequencing was done on a sample of CD8+ T cells from PBMCs. Receptors were obtained from a human donor with Susac syndrome.

This rearrangement joins TRBV18 to TRBJ2-5, with TRBD2 matching 11 bases. This CDR3 contains 17 residues. Germline V gene sequence: CDR1 KGHSH, CDR2 LQKENI. Trimming cost V 6 bases and J 3 bases; bases outside gene matches: 12. The DNA for the CDR3 is TGTGCCAGCTCCCCCACTAGCGGGGGCCCTGGAGAAGAGACCCAGTACTTC. As protein: CASSPTSGGPGEETQYF.

The chain couples TRBV19 to TRBJ2-5; possibly TRBD2 for D (6 bases). Looked up from germline, CDR1 is LNHDA and CDR2 is SQIVND (reference sequence). V shed 3 bases and J shed 4 bases, with 6 bases lying between them. CDR3 length: 12 residues. CDR3 coding DNA: TGTGCCAGTAGTATGCGGGGAGAGACCCAGTACTTC. Its protein product is CASSMRGETQYF.

The genes are TRBV7-9 and TRBJ1-2; 8 positions agree with TRBD1. This CDR3 spans 13 amino acids. V was clipped by 5 bases and J by 8 bases; unmatched bases: 7. Germline loops: CDR1 SEHNR, CDR2 FQNEAQ (reference sequence). The CDR3 nucleotides read TGTGCCAGCAGCCCTGGACAGGGAGCGGGCTACACCTTC. The encoded protein is CASSPGQGAGYTF.

The chain carries TRBV12-5 and TRBJ2-7; 8 bases are a match to TRBD1. The CDR3 runs 14 residues. Germline lookup yields CDR1 LGHNT and CDR2 FRNRAP. Unmatched junction bases numbered 6, after V lost 6 bases and J lost 2 bases. CDR3 residues: CASGRPDRAYEQYF. For the CDR3, the DNA is TGTGCTAGTGGCCGTCCGGACAGGGCCTACGAGCAGTACTTC.

The chain combines TRBV29-1 with TRBJ1-4; D uncertain. The ends were cut back, 1 base at V and 13 bases at J, with 13 bases in the middle. The CDR3 has 12 residues. The germline V gene encodes CDR1 SQVTM and CDR2 ANQGSEA. The CDR3 nucleotides are TGCAGCGTTGAAGTTGTAACGGGAGTACTGTTTTTT. Residues: CSVEVVTGVLFF.

This chain connects TRBV29-1 to TRBJ1-1; D might be TRBD1 (6 bases). Germline V CDR1 and CDR2: SQVTM, ANQGSEA. The CDR3 sequence is 13 residues long. Trimming removed 4 bases at V and 3 bases at J, with 12 bases between. This chain's CDR3 is CSVGNRVDTEAFF. The CDR3 bases are TGCAGCGTTGGTAACAGGGTTGACACTGAAGCTTTCTTT.

V and J are TRBV3-1 and TRBJ2-1, with D perhaps given as TRBD1 or TRBD2 (5 bases each). The V gene lost 5 bases and the J gene lost 4 bases, with 15 bases spanning the gap. Germline V lookup: CDR1 LGHDT, CDR2 YNNKEL (reference sequence). The CDR3 is 15 residues long. CDR3 coding DNA: TGTGCCAGCAGCGAGGGGTTCCGTGGGTACAATGAGCAGTTCTTC. Its protein is CASSEGFRGYNEQFF.

The rearrangement links TRBV7-8 to TRBJ2-1; 8 nucleotides agree with TRBD2. The CDR3 length is 17 residues. V lost 1 base and J lost 6; bases outside the gene matches: 11. From germline, CDR1 is SGHVS and CDR2 FQNEAQ. CDR3 nucleotide sequence: TGTGCCAGCAGCTTAGTTTATCCGGGACTAGTCCTCAATGAGCAGTTCTTC. Translation gives CASSLVYPGLVLNEQFF.

The rearrangement joins TRBV9 to TRBJ2-1, with D possibly TRBD1 on 7 matching bases. CDR1 SGDLS and CDR2 YYNGEE come from the germline V gene. The CDR3 consists of 14 residues. With 4 bases removed from V and 4 bases from J, the gap between germline ends came to 12 bases. CDR3 DNA: TGTGCCAGCAGCCCCAGGGGGGCATACAATGAGCAGTTCTTC. Translating it yields CASSPRGAYNEQFF.

The chain couples TRBV12-3 or TRBV12-4 to TRBJ2-5; the match to TRBD2 covers 7 bases. This CDR3 comprises 14 residues. The J segment lost 2 bases and the V segment lost 1 base, leaving 1 base of the junction unmatched. The CDR3 loop reads CASSLGGLQETQYF. The DNA of the CDR3 is TGTGCCAGCAGTTTAGGGGGACTACAAGAGACCCAGTACTTC.

The chain couples TRBV29-1 to TRBJ2-5, with TRBD2 matching 9 bases. The junction had 11 bases not matched to a gene; V was cut back by 4 bases and J by 5 bases. Germline CDR1 and CDR2: SQVTM and ANQGSEA. The CDR3 is made up of 15 amino acids. CDR3 residues: CSVGSRGGLSETQYF. CDR3 in DNA: TGCAGCGTTGGATCGCGGGGGGGCCTGAGTGAGACCCAGTACTTC.

The chain is built from TRBV20-1 and TRBJ1-1; D not certain. There are 13 residues in the CDR3. Between the trimmed V and J ends, which lost 0 bases and 5 bases, there was a span of 10 bases. Germline assignment: CDR1 DFQATT and CDR2 SNEGSKA (reference sequence). CDR3 residues: CSARDVGRTEAFF. In DNA, the CDR3 is TGCAGTGCTAGAGACGTAGGGCGTACTGAAGCTTTCTTT.